These 26 T cell receptor beta chains share one sample of origin, sequenced in a study of response to subunit inactivated influenza vaccine. TCRdb fed the RT-PCR reads into MiXCR, producing one record per CDR3 protein. The sample shows under 550,000 distinct CDR3 sequences, approximately 7.6% of them seen only once. Material: PBMCs from blood, obtained less than 30 months after vaccination. These receptor sequences come from a man between 50 and 75 years old who received an inactivated influenza vaccine.

CDR3 in amino acids: CASSYPGPGGAYEQYF. CDR3 sequence (DNA): TGTGCCAGCAGTTACCCCGGTCCCGGAGGTGCGTACGAGCAGTACTTC. The J gene is TRBJ2-7, the V gene TRBV6-5, with D perhaps matching TRBD2 (5 bases). The CDR3 covers 16 residues. CDR1 and CDR2 from the germline V gene are MNHEY and SVGAGI. V was trimmed by 2 bases and J by 4 bases, leaving 18 bases between them.

The rearrangement uses TRBV4-2 and TRBJ2-1; TRBD1 agrees at 11 bases. This CDR3 has 18 amino acids. J was trimmed by 0 bases and V by 2 bases; bases with no gene match: 6. CDR1 LGHNA and CDR2 YNFKEQ come from the germline V gene. The CDR3 DNA follows: TGTGCCAGCAGCCAATACCGGACAGGGGGCAACTCCTACAATGAGCAGTTCTTC. Protein sequence: CASSQYRTGGNSYNEQFF.

The rearrangement uses TRBV6-5 and TRBJ2-2; no clear D gene. CDR1 and CDR2 (germline): MNHEY, SVGAGI. Trimming removed 0 bases from V and 6 bases from J, with 5 bases in between. This CDR3 comprises 13 residues. CDR3 protein: CASSYSWAGELFF. The CDR3, as DNA: TGTGCCAGCAGTTACTCTTGGGCCGGGGAGCTGTTTTTT.

This CDR3 is CASSPRLYYNEQFF. CDR3 in DNA: TGTGCCAGCAGCCCCCGGCTTTACTACAATGAGCAGTTCTTC. The chain employs TRBV5-6 and TRBJ2-1; D ambiguous. Germline V gene data show CDR1 as SGHDT and CDR2 as YYEEEE. The germline V and J ends were trimmed by 4 bases and 3 bases, with 11 bases remaining between them. The CDR3 has 14 amino acids.

There are many counts of this clonotype. The V call is TRBV4-2, the J call TRBJ2-7; D perhaps matches TRBD2 (6 bases). Germline assignment: CDR1 LGHNA and CDR2 YNFKEQ. There are 15 residues in the CDR3. Trimming removed 3 bases at V and 2 bases at J, with 14 bases between. The CDR3 coding sequence is TGTGCCAGCAGCCAGGGCTCTAGCGTAACCTACGAGCAGTACTTC. This sequence encodes CASSQGSSVTYEQYF.

This clonotype occurred a few times. The rearrangement links TRBV6-1 to TRBJ1-1, with D tentatively TRBD1 (6 bases). Germline V gene data show CDR1 as MNHNS and CDR2 as SASEGT. V was pared by 6 bases and J by 1 base, with 9 bases between. The CDR3 is 13 amino acids. The CDR3 nucleotides are TGTGCCAGCAGAAGACAGGAGAACACTGAAGCTTTCTTT. Protein: CASRRQENTEAFF.

The V call is TRBV28, the J call TRBJ2-1; 8 nucleotides line up with TRBD2. Trimming removed 0 bases from V and 8 bases from J; junction bases left unmatched: 15. Looked up from germline, CDR1 is MDHEN and CDR2 is SYDVKM. CDR3 size: 18 residues. The CDR3 here is CASSLWGRSGSFWYEQFF. CDR3 nucleotide sequence: TGTGCCAGCAGTTTATGGGGGAGGAGCGGGAGTTTTTGGTATGAGCAGTTCTTC.

This clonotype has a count of ten or more. The rearrangement uses TRBV4-1 and TRBJ2-2; either TRBD1 or TRBD2 may fit D (5 bases each). Germline-derived CDR1 and CDR2 are MGHRA and YSYEKL. The CDR3 spans 15 residues. Trimming took off 0 bases at V and 7 bases at J, with 12 bases between the two ends. CDR3 amino acids: CASSQEGTGSGELFF. The CDR3 DNA follows: TGCGCCAGCAGCCAAGAAGGGACGGGTAGCGGGGAGCTGTTTTTT.

This clonotype was observed a few times. This chain links TRBV3-1 with TRBJ1-1; D might be TRBD1 (5 bases). The CDR3 is made up of 15 amino acids. V was clipped by 1 base and J by 3 bases, with 12 bases between them. Germline-derived CDR1 and CDR2 are LGHDT and YNNKEL (reference sequence). In DNA form, the CDR3 reads TGTGCCAGCAGCCAAGGCACGGGGGAGGACACTGAAGCTTTCTTT. It is translated as CASSQGTGEDTEAFF.

The genes are TRBV14 and TRBJ2-7; D gene unclear. V dropped 1 base and J dropped 5 bases, with 9 bases sitting between them. The CDR3 sequence is 13 residues long. Germline V gene sequence: CDR1 SGHDN, CDR2 FVKESK. CDR3 in DNA: TGTGCCAGCAGCCAAGGGGAAAGGCACGAGCAGTACTTC. This encodes CASSQGERHEQYF.

This clonotype has a single count. The CDR3 loop is CASRAGTSGGLDTQYF. The CDR3 DNA is TGTGCCAGCAGAGCCGGGACTAGCGGGGGCCTAGATACGCAGTATTTT. The rearrangement joins TRBV12-3 or TRBV12-4 to TRBJ2-3; 14 bases agree with TRBD2. The CDR3 has 16 residues. Trimming at V came to 6 bases and at J to 5 bases, leaving 7 bases not matched to a gene.

The J gene is TRBJ2-4, the V gene TRBV4-2; D is uncertain. Trimming shortened V by 0 bases and J by 1 base, and 7 bases separated the two germline ends. This CDR3 comprises 15 residues. Germline CDR1 reads LGHNA; CDR2 reads YNFKEQ. The CDR3 loop is CASSQDFTAKNIQYF. Here the CDR3 DNA reads TGTGCCAGCAGCCAAGATTTCACTGCCAAAAACATTCAGTACTTC.

This clonotype was detected a few times. V usage is TRBV4-2 and J usage is TRBJ2-1; no clear D. CDR3 length equals 17 residues. The germline V gene has CDR1 LGHNA and CDR2 YNFKEQ. The V and J ends lost 5 bases and 0 bases respectively, with 17 bases between them. The CDR3 loop is CASSSRLGLFSYNEQFF. The CDR3 coding sequence is TGTGCCAGCAGCTCACGCTTAGGGCTGTTCTCCTACAATGAGCAGTTCTTC.

The CDR3 here is CASSSLGTPWGRPDYEQYF. In DNA, the CDR3 is TGTGCCAGCAGTTCTCTCGGGACACCTTGGGGTAGGCCGGACTACGAGCAGTACTTC. The rearrangement uses TRBV28 and TRBJ2-7, with a possible D match to TRBD1 (6 bases). The ends were cut back, 4 bases at V and 3 bases at J, with 28 bases in the middle. Per germline, CDR1 MDHEN and CDR2 SYDVKM. CDR3 length: 19 amino acids.

This clonotype was counted once. V is TRBV12-3 or TRBV12-4 and J is TRBJ2-7; TRBD1 matches 9 bases. Trimming at V came to 5 bases and at J to 6 bases, leaving 11 bases not matched to a gene. The CDR3 is made up of 15 amino acids. The CDR3 DNA sequence: TGTGCCAGCAGTCTCCCCGGGACAGGGTTAAGCGAGCAGTACTTC. Translated, it gives CASSLPGTGLSEQYF.

This clonotype showed up many times. V and J are TRBV6-5 and TRBJ1-5; 8 positions match TRBD1. Trimming took 3 bases from V and 2 from J; bases not matched to a gene: 6. The CDR3 is 16 amino acids. Germline values: CDR1 MNHEY, CDR2 SVGAGI. The CDR3 loop reads CASSYDRGTGNQPQHF. CDR3 nucleotide sequence: TGTGCCAGCAGTTATGACAGGGGAACCGGCAATCAGCCCCAGCATTTT.

The V gene is TRBV20-1, the J gene TRBJ2-1; no firm D call. V lost 2 bases and J lost 2, with 16 bases in between. The CDR3 is 16 amino acids. The germline V gene encodes CDR1 DFQATT and CDR2 SNEGSKA (reference sequence). The CDR3 spells CSARKVPLIPYNEQFF. The CDR3 region has the DNA TGCAGTGCTAGAAAGGTCCCTTTAATTCCCTACAATGAGCAGTTCTTC.

There are a few counts of this clonotype. V usage is TRBV6-1 and J usage is TRBJ2-3, with D tentatively TRBD2 (6 bases). This CDR3 has 15 residues. Germline lookup yields CDR1 MNHNS and CDR2 SASEGT. The V gene lost 7 bases and the J gene lost 1 base, with 15 bases spanning the gap. This CDR3 is CASIRERRGTDTQYF. The DNA for the CDR3 is TGTGCCAGCATCCGGGAGAGGAGGGGCACAGATACGCAGTATTTT.

This clonotype was detected many times. CDR3 loop: CASRQTSGGAYNEQFF. DNA of the CDR3: TGTGCCAGCAGACAGACTAGCGGGGGGGCCTACAATGAGCAGTTCTTC. The chain is built from TRBV28 and TRBJ2-1; 14 bases are shared with TRBD2. J gave up 2 bases and V 6 bases, and 3 bases lay outside the gene matches. There are 16 residues in the CDR3. In germline, CDR1 is MDHEN, CDR2 SYDVKM. The full variable domain, completed using reference TRBV28 and TRBJ2-1, is DVKVTQSSRYLVKRTGEKVFLECVQDMDHENMFWYRQDPGLGLRLIYFSYDVKMKEKGDIPEGYSVSREKKERFSLILESASTNQTSMYLCASRQTSGGAYNEQFFGPGTRLTVL.

This clonotype turned up a few times. The chain is built from TRBV20-1 and TRBJ2-7, with 10 bases fitting TRBD1. Germline loops: CDR1 DFQATT, CDR2 SNEGSKA (reference sequence). With V trimmed by 1 base and J by 4 bases, 1 base remained unmatched. This CDR3 has 13 residues. The DNA for the CDR3 is TGCAGTGCTAGAGGGACAGGGGGTTACGAGCAGTACTTC. Protein sequence: CSARGTGGYEQYF.

CDR3 sequence (DNA): TGTGCCAGCAGCTTACGGGATGGCTACACCTTC. Translating it yields CASSLRDGYTF. V and J are TRBV7-8 and TRBJ1-2; D gene ambiguous. This CDR3 has 11 residues. Between the trimmed V and J ends, which lost 2 bases and 6 bases, there was a span of 4 bases. Germline lookup yields CDR1 SGHVS and CDR2 FQNEAQ.

This clonotype has a handful of counts. The rearrangement links TRBV29-1 to TRBJ2-7, with D maybe TRBD1 (5 bases). Germline V CDR1 and CDR2: SQVTM, ANQGSEA. This CDR3 is built from 14 residues. The V and J ends lost 4 bases and 4 bases respectively, with 17 bases between them. The CDR3 is CSVASDRPSYEQYF. The CDR3 bases are TGCAGCGTTGCGTCCGACAGACCCAGTTACGAGCAGTACTTC.

This clonotype was found many times. Being one base from a much bigger clone, this may be a read error. The V call is TRBV5-1, the J call TRBJ2-1; either TRBD1 or TRBD2 may supply D (6 bases each). The germline CDR1 and CDR2 sequences are SGHRS and YFSETQ. V shed 0 bases and J shed 3 bases, with 13 bases lying between them. This CDR3 has 16 residues. The DNA for the CDR3 is TGCGCCAGCAGCTTGGCCGGGGGCTCCTGCTACAATGAGCAGTTCTTC. Translating gives CASSLAGGSCYNEQFF.

The rearrangement uses TRBV7-8 and TRBJ1-2; D is undetermined. Germline V gene data show CDR1 as SGHVS and CDR2 as FQNEAQ. The CDR3 runs to 13 residues. Trimming removed 1 base from V and 7 bases from J, with 10 bases in between. CDR3 amino acids: CASSLEVRGGYTF. The CDR3 DNA sequence: TGTGCCAGCAGCTTAGAAGTCCGGGGTGGCTACACCTTC.

This clonotype was seen only a few times. This chain links TRBV6-1 with TRBJ2-7; TRBD2 agrees at 14 bases. The CDR3 contains 15 residues. Germline CDR1 is MNHNS and CDR2 is SASEGT. J was trimmed by 6 bases and V by 6 bases; bases with no gene match: 7. CDR3 DNA: TGTGCCAGCAGGACTAGCGGGGGGGCGGCCGGCGAGCAGTACTTC. Amino acid sequence: CASRTSGGAAGEQYF.

This clonotype appeared many times. The V call is TRBV12-3 or TRBV12-4, the J call TRBJ2-1; 7 bases line up with TRBD2. The CDR3 is 15 amino acids. Germline trimming cut 2 bases from V and 3 bases from J; bases unmatched to any gene: 4. This CDR3 is CASSLWRGNYNEQFF. As DNA, the CDR3 is TGTGCCAGCAGTTTATGGCGGGGGAACTACAATGAGCAGTTCTTC.